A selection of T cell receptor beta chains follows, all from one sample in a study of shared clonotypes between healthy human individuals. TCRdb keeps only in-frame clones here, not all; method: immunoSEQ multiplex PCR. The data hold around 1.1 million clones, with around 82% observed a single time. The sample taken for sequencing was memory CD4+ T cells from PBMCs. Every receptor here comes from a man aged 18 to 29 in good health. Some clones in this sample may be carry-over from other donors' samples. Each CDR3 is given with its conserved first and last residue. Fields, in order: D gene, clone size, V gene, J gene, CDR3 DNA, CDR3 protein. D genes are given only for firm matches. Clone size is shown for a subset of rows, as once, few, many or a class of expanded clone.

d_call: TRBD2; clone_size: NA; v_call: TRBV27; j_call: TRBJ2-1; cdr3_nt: TGTGCCAGCAGTTCTATGACTAGCGGGAGAATTGGTGAGCAGTTCTTC; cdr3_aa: CASSSMTSGRIGEQFF
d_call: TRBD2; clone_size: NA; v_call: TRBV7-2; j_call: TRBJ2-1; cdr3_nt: TGTGCCAGCAGCTTATCTTTAGCGGGAGGCCTCAATGAGCAGTTCTTC; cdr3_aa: CASSLSLAGGLNEQFF
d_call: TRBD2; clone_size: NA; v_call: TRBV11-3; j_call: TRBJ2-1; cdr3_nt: TGTGCCAGCAGGTCGGAGCGGGGTGAGCAGTTCTTC; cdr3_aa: CASRSERGEQFF
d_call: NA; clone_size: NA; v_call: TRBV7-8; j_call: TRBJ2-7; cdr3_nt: TGTGCCAGCAGGGAAGGCCGGGCCGGGAGATACTACGAGCAGTACTTC; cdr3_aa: CASREGRAGRYYEQYF
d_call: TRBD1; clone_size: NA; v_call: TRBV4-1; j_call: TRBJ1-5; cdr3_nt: TGCGCCAGCAGCCAGCCCGACAGGGCAGGAGGCAATCAGCCCCAGCATTTT; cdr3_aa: CASSQPDRAGGNQPQHF
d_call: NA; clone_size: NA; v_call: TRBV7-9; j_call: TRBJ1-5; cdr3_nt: TGTGCCAGCGGCGGATCAGGGATTCAGCCCCAGCATTTT; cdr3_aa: CASGGSGIQPQHF
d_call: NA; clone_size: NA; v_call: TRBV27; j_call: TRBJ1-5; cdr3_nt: TGTGCCAGCAGGCTGGGGAGCAATCAGCCCCAGCATTTT; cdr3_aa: CASRLGSNQPQHF
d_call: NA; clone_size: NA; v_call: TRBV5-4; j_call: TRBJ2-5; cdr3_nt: TGTGCCAGCAGCTTGGATCAGGGGCGGACGGAGACCCAGTACTTC; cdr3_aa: CASSLDQGRTETQYF
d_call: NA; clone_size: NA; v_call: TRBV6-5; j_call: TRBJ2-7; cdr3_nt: TGTGCCGGCCCCCCCGGGCCTAATTTAGGCGAGCAGTACTTC; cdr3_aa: CAGPPGPNLGEQYF
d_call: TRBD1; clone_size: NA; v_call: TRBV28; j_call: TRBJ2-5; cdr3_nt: TGTGCCAGCAGGGGACAGCAAGAGACCCAGTACTTC; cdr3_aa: CASRGQQETQYF
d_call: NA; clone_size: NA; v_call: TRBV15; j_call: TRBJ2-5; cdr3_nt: TGTGCCACCAGCAGTAGAGGAAACCGCCAAGAGACCCAGTACTTC; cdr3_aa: CATSSRGNRQETQYF
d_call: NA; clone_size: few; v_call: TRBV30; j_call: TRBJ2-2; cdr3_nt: TGTGCCTGGACCGAGGGGACGTCCCAGGAGCTGTTTTTT; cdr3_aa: CAWTEGTSQELFF
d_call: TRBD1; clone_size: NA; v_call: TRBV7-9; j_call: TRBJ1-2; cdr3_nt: TGTGCCAGCAGCTTAGGCCTGGACAGGACCGGGGGCTACACCTTC; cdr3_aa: CASSLGLDRTGGYTF
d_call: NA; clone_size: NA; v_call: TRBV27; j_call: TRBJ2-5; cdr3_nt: TGTGCCAGCAGTTTAGATTTGAGGGAGAGAGAGACCCAGTACTTC; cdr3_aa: CASSLDLRERETQYF
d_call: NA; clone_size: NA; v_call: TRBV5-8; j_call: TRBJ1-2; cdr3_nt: TGTGCCAGCACCACACAACCGGTTCGCTATGGCTACACCTTC; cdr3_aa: CASTTQPVRYGYTF
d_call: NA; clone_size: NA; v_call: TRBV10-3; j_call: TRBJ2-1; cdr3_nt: TGTGCCATCAGTGAGACTCGCAATGAGCAGTTCTTC; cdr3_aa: CAISETRNEQFF
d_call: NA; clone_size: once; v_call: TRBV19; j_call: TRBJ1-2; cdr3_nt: TGTGCCAGTAGTAATGACTTGGGACTTAAGGGTCCGGGCTACACCTTC; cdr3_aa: CASSNDLGLKGPGYTF
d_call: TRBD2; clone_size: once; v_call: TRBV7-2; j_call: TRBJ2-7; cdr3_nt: TGTGCCAGCAGCTTAGCTAGCGGGAGACAGTACGAGCAGTACTTC; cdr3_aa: CASSLASGRQYEQYF
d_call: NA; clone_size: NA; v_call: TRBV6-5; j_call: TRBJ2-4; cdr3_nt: TGTGCCAGCAGCCCAGAATCCCAAAACATTCAGTACTTC; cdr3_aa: CASSPESQNIQYF
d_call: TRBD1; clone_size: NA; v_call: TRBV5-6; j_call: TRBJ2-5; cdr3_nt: TGTGCCAGCAGCTTGGAGGGACAGGTGGTTTGGGAGACCCAGTACTTC; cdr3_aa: CASSLEGQVVWETQYF
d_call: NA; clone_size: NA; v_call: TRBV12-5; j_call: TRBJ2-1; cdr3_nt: TGTGCTAGTGGTTTGGCCTATAGCGCGTCGCTGTTCAATGAGCAGTTCTTC; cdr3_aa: CASGLAYSASLFNEQFF
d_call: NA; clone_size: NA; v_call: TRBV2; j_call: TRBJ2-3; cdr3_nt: TGTGCCAGCAGTGACTTAGAGGGAGCCGCAGATACGCAGTATTTT; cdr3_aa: CASSDLEGAADTQYF
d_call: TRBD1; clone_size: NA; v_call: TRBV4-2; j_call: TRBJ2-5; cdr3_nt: TGTGCCAGCAGCCAAGGGGCGGACAGGGGTTTGCGGGAGACCCAGTACTTC; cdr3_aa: CASSQGADRGLRETQYF
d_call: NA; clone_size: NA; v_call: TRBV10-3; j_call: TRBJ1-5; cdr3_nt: TGTGCCATCAGACCCGACGGTCAGCCCCAGCATTTT; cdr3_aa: CAIRPDGQPQHF
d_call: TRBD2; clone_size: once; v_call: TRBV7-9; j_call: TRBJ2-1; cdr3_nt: TGTGCCAGCAGCCTGGGACTAGCGGTGTTTCTGTGGAATGAGCAGTTCTTC; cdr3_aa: CASSLGLAVFLWNEQFF
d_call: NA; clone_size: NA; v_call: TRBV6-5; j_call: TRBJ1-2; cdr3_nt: TGTGCTAGCAGTTACTCGATGCCGGGAATCCCCAATGGCTACACCTTC; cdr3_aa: CASSYSMPGIPNGYTF
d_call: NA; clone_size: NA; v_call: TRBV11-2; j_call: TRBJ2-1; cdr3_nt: TGTGCCAGCAGCTTTTACTCTCAGGGCTGGAATGAGCAGTTCTTC; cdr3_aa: CASSFYSQGWNEQFF
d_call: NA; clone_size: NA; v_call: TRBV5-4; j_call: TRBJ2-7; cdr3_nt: TGTGCCAGCAGCTCCACAGGGGAGCAGTACTTC; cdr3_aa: CASSSTGEQYF
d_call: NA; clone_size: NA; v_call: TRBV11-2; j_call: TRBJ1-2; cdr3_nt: TGTGCCAGCAGCTTAGGGGGGATTGATGGCTACACCTTC; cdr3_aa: CASSLGGIDGYTF
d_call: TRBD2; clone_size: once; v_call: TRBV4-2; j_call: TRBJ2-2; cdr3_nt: TGTGCCAGCAGCCAATTACCGGGACTAGCGGGCACCGGGGAGCTGTTTTTT; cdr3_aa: CASSQLPGLAGTGELFF
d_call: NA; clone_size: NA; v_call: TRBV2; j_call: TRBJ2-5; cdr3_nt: TGTGCCAGCAGTGGGGGGCTACAAGAGACCCAGTACTTC; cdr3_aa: CASSGGLQETQYF
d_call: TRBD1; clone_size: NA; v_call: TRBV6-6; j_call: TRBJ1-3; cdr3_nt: TGTGCCAGCAGTCCTACAGGGGTAGAAGGAAACACCATATATTTT; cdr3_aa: CASSPTGVEGNTIYF
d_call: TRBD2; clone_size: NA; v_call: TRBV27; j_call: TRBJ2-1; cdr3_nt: TGTGCCAGCAGTTCCGCCGCGTGGGGGGGGGACAATGAGCAGTTCTTC; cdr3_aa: CASSSAAWGGDNEQFF
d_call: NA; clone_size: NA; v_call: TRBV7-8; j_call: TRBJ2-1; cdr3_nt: TGTGCCAGCAGCAATACAGGGACGGGGGCCCGGAATGAGCAGTTCTTC; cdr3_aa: CASSNTGTGARNEQFF
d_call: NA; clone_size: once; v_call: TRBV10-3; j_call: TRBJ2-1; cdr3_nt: TGTGCCATCAGTGACCCTAGGGGGGGCGGGAGTCACAATGAGCAGTTCTTC; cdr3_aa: CAISDPRGGGSHNEQFF
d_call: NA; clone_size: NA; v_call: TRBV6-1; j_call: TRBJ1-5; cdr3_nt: TGTGCCAGCCGGGGGCCCAATCAGCCCCAGCATTTT; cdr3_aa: CASRGPNQPQHF
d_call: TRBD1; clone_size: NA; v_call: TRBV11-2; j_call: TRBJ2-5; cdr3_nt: TGTGCCAGCAGCTCGACTCTCTCAGGGGGAACCCAGTACTTC; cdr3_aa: CASSSTLSGGTQYF
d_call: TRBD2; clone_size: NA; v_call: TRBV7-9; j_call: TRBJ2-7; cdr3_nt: TGTGCCAGCAGCTTAGCAGCGGGAGCCTACGAGCAGTACTTC; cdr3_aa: CASSLAAGAYEQYF
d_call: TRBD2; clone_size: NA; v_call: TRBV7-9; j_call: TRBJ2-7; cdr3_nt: TGTGCCAGCAGCTTTCTAGCGGGCTCCTACGAGCAGTACTTC; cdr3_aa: CASSFLAGSYEQYF
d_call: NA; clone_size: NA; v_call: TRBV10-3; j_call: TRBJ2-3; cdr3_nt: TGTGCCATCAGTGAGGGACTGAGCACAGATACGCAGTATTTT; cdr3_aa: CAISEGLSTDTQYF
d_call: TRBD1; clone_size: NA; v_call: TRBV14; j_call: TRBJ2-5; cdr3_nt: TGTGCCAGCAGCCGACGACAGGGCGGAGAGACCCAGTACTTC; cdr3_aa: CASSRRQGGETQYF
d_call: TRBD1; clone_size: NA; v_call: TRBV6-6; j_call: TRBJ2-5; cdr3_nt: TGTGCCAGCAGACGACAGGGGGTAGAGACCCAGTACTTC; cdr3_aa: CASRRQGVETQYF
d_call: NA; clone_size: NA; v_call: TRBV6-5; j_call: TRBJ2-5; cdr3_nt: TGTGCCAGCAGCCCGCCCTGGGGCCGAGAGACCCAGTACTTC; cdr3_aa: CASSPPWGRETQYF
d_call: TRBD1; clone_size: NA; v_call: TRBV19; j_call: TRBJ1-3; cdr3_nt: TGTGCCAGTAGTAGCCGGACAGGGGGAAGAGGAAACACCATATATTTT; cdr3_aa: CASSSRTGGRGNTIYF
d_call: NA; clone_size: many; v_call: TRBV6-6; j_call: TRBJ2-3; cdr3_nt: TGTGCCAGCAGTCGGGTCGGGGGCACAGATACGCAGTATTTT; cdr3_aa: CASSRVGGTDTQYF
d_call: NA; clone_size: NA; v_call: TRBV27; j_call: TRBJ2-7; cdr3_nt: TGTGCCAGCAGGCCCCTAGGGGGGAGCTACGAGCAGTACTTC; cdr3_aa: CASRPLGGSYEQYF
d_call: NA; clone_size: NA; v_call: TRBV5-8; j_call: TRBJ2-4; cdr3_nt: TGTGCCAGCAGCCTGGGTATGGGGGGATATTCCAAAAACATTCAGTACTTC; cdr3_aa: CASSLGMGGYSKNIQYF
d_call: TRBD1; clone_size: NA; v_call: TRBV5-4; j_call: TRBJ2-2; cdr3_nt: TGTGCCAGCAGCCCCGGACAGGGTTACACCGGGGAGCTGTTTTTT; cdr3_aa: CASSPGQGYTGELFF
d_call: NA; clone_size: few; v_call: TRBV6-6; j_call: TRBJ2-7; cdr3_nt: TGTGCCAGCAGCCAACCGACCCCAAGCTACGAGCAGTACTTC; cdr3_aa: CASSQPTPSYEQYF
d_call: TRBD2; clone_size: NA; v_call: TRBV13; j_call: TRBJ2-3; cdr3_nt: TGTGCCAGCAGCGTGGGGCTAGCGGGAAAGACAGATACGCAGTATTTT; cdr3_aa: CASSVGLAGKTDTQYF
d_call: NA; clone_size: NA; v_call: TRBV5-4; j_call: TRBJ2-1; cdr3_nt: TGTGCCAGCAGCTTGTCATGGGTCGGTGGCAATGAGCAGTTCTTC; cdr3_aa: CASSLSWVGGNEQFF
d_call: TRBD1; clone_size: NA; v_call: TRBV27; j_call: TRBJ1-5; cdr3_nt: TGTGCCAGCAGTCCCAGGGGGGAGGATCAGCCCCAGCATTTT; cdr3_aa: CASSPRGEDQPQHF
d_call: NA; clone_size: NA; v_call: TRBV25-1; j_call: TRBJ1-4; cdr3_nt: TGTGCCAGCAGACAAGGGGTGAATGAAAAACTGTTTTTT; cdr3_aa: CASRQGVNEKLFF
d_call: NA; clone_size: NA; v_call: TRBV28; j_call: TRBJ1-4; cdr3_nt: TGTGCCAGCAGAAACTCGGGGGGGCGAATGAGGTTTTTT; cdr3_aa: CASRNSGGRMRFF